The entry that follows covers one TCR beta chain sequence. Its cognate antigen is unknown. The CDR3 has 16 amino acids. V lost 3 bases and J lost 2, with 14 bases in between. Germline loops: CDR1 LNHDA, CDR2 SQIVND (reference sequence). The data originate from a study of Ad26.COV2.S vaccination and SARS-CoV-2 variants. Study outcomes and limitations: Breadth measured for non-spike TCRs was similar across vaccine and placebo recipients. TCR breadth and depth estimates may have understated total T cell responses.

Specified treatment: 19 received Ad26.COV2.S at low or high dose, single or two shots; roughly five received placebo; per-sample allocation not given. Samples analyzed were those drawn on day 63 after the first vaccine or placebo injection. Based in Boston, the donor was an adult of 18-55 years. The vaccine antigen was prefusion-stabilized Wuhan SARS-CoV-2 spike. TCRdb's table, derived via immunoSEQ multiplex PCR, lists solely in-frame clones and lacks some. The data show under 600,000 clones, 80% to 90% seen once. The clonotype comes from a person between 18 and 65 years old who received the Ad26.COV2.S COVID-19 vaccine or a placebo. This chain uses TRBV19 with TRBJ1-5; D gene ambiguous. The sequenced sample was peripheral blood, obtained in a trial of Ad26.COV2.S vaccine versus placebo. CDR3 protein: CASSMWVAGGNQPQHF. Written as DNA, the CDR3 is TGTGCCAGTAGTATGTGGGTTGCTGGTGGCAATCAGCCCCAGCATTTT.